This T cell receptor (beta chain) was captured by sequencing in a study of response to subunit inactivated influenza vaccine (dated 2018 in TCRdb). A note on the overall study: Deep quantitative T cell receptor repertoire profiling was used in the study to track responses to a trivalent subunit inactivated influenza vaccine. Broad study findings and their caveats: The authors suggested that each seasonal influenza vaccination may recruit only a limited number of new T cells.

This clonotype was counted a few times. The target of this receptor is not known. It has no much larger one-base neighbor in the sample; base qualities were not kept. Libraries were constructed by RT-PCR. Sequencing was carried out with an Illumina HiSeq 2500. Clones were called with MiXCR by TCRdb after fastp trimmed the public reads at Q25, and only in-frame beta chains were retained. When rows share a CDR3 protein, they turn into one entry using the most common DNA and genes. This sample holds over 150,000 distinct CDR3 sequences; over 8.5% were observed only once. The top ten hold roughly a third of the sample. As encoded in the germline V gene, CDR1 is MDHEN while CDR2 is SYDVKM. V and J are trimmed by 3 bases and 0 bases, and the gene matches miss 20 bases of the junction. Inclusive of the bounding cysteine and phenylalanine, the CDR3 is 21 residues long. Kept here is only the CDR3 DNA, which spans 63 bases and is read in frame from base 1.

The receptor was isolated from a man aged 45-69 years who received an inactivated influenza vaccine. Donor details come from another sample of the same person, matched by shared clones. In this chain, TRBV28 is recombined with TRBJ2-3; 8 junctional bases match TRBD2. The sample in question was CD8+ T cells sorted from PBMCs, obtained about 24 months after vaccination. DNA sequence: TGTGCCAGCAGTTTTGACAATCTAGCGGGCGCGTTAAGGGTTAGCACAGATACGCAGTATTTT. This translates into CASSFDNLAGALRVSTDTQYF.